These T cell receptor beta chains were read from a single sample in a study of T cell responses to AZD1222 COVID-19 vaccine. The method was immunoSEQ multiplex PCR; TCRdb's version includes in-frame clones alone and lacks a portion of them. The profile shows 150,000 to 200,000 clones, 90% of them singletons. The specimen was peripheral blood, collected 28 days after the second AZD1222 dose. The receptors originated from an adult who received the AZD1222 COVID-19 vaccine. CDR3s include the opening cysteine and the closing phenylalanine or tryptophan. The order of the fields is clone size, D gene, V gene, J gene, CDR3 DNA, CDR3 protein. A D gene is named only where the DNA matches it firmly. Some rows mark clone size as missing; the rest say once, few, many or name a class of expanded clone.

>NA|NA|TRBV5-4|TRBJ1-3
TGTGCCAGCAGCTCCCAGCTCTCTGGAAACACCATATATTTT
CASSSQLSGNTIYF
>medium-sized|NA|TRBV4-2|TRBJ2-7
TGTGCCAGCAGCCAAACCGGAGGGTCCTTTGGGGACGAGCAGTACTTC
CASSQTGGSFGDEQYF
>NA|NA|TRBV13|TRBJ1-1
TGTGCCAGCAGCTCTCCAGAGTCGGGGAACACTGAAGCTTTCTTT
CASSSPESGNTEAFF
>once|NA|TRBV19|TRBJ2-6
TGTGCCAGTAGTATCAGCAGGGGCTCTGGGGCCAACGTCCTGACTTTC
CASSISRGSGANVLTF
>NA|NA|TRBV7-9|TRBJ1-2
TGTGCCAGCACCCTGATGGATTCTAACTATGGCTACACCTTC
CASTLMDSNYGYTF
>NA|NA|TRBV28|TRBJ2-5
TGTGCCAGCAGGAACACTCTGGGAGAGACCCAGTACTTC
CASRNTLGETQYF
>NA|TRBD1|TRBV11-2|TRBJ2-3
TGTGCCAGCAGCTCAACGGCGGGTTCTCGGACAGGGGGTTTGTATTTT
CASSSTAGSRTGGLYF
>NA|NA|TRBV7-2|TRBJ1-2
TGTGCCAGCAGCTTAGGGTCCAGGAATCATGGCTACACCTTC
CASSLGSRNHGYTF
>NA|TRBD1|TRBV10-3|TRBJ1-1
TGTGCCATCGGTCGAGAGACAGGGAAGCCTGAAGCTTTCTTT
CAIGRETGKPEAFF
>NA|TRBD1|TRBV7-9|TRBJ1-2
TGTGCCAGCAGCTTAGCGGGACAGGGATTCGATGGCTACACCTTC
CASSLAGQGFDGYTF
>NA|TRBD2|TRBV19|TRBJ2-1
TGTGCCAGTAGGCCACTAGCGGGAGGCAATGAGCAGTTCTTC
CASRPLAGGNEQFF
>NA|TRBD2|TRBV19|TRBJ2-1
TGTGCCAGTAGTACCGAAGGGACTAGGGATGAGCAGTTCTTC
CASSTEGTRDEQFF
>NA|NA|TRBV5-1|TRBJ1-2
TGCGCCAGCAGCTTGGACAGACACTATGGCTACACCTTC
CASSLDRHYGYTF
>NA|NA|TRBV30|TRBJ2-5
TGTGCCTGGAGTGACGCCCAGGGGGAGACCCAGTACTTC
CAWSDAQGETQYF
>NA|NA|TRBV3-1/TRBV3-2|TRBJ2-2
TGTGCCAGCAGCCAAGGTAGCGGGGAGCTGTTTTTT
CASSQGSGELFF
>NA|TRBD1|TRBV6-5|TRBJ2-2
TGTGCCAGCAGTTACGGCAGGGGGCTTTCCGGGGAGCTGTTTTTT
CASSYGRGLSGELFF
>once|TRBD1|TRBV7-9|TRBJ1-1
TGTGCCAGCAGCCGAAAGACAGGGTTGAACACTGAAGCTTTCTTT
CASSRKTGLNTEAFF
>NA|TRBD1|TRBV19|TRBJ1-5
TGTGCCAGTCCGTACAACGTGACAGGGCAGGATCAGCCCCAGCATTTT
CASPYNVTGQDQPQHF
>NA|NA|TRBV7-9|TRBJ1-1
TGTGCCAGCAGCTTAGCGCAGGGAGCGATTGTTGAAGCTTTCTTT
CASSLAQGAIVEAFF
>NA|NA|TRBV18|TRBJ1-3
TGTGCCAGCTCACGTGGTTCCGGGGACACATACTCTGGAAACACCATATATTTT
CASSRGSGDTYSGNTIYF
>NA|TRBD2|TRBV28|TRBJ2-1
TGTGCCAGCAGTTTAACCGTGGGAGGGGCCTACAATGAGCAGTTCTTC
CASSLTVGGAYNEQFF
>NA|NA|TRBV28|TRBJ2-7
TGTGCCAGCAGTTTGGCCAGGTTACACGAGCAGTACTTC
CASSLARLHEQYF